The 5 T cell receptor beta chains reported below all come from one sample, sequenced in a study of blood T cell repertoires in COVID-19. Data came from immunoSEQ multiplex PCR; TCRdb stores just in-frame clones and leaves some out. The sample has 120,000 or so clones, approximately 88% seen once. The sequencing input was peripheral blood. The receptors shown here come from a man in his fifties or sixties with acute or convalescent COVID-19.

The chain links TRBV9 to TRBJ2-7; 7 bases align to TRBD2. This CDR3 contains 14 residues. The V and J ends lost 1 base and 2 bases, in that order; junction bases with no gene match: 3. The germline V gene encodes CDR1 SGDLS and CDR2 YYNGEE. The CDR3 coding sequence is TGTGCCAGCAGCGTAACTAGCGCAACCTACGAGCAGTACTTC. Amino acid sequence: CASSVTSATYEQYF.

The chain has TRBV24-1 and TRBJ2-7, with D hard to call. The CDR3 has 11 amino acids. CDR1 and CDR2 (germline): KGHDR, SFDVKD. V was trimmed by 4 bases and J by 4 bases, leaving 4 bases between them. CDR3 DNA: TGTGCCACCAGTGACGGTTACGAGCAGTACTTC. It is translated as CATSDGYEQYF.

This clone is a singleton in its sample. The CDR3 DNA reads as TGTGCCAGCTCACGAGTCGGGCCCGGGAACTCTGGAAACACCATATATTTT. Its protein is CASSRVGPGNSGNTIYF. The genes are TRBV18 and TRBJ1-3; D call uncertain. Germline V gives CDR1 KGHSH, CDR2 LQKENI. V lost 4 bases and J lost 0, with 16 bases in between. The CDR3 loop spans 17 amino acids. Full variable domain (rest looked up from reference TRBV18 and TRBJ1-3): NAGVMQNPRHLVRRRGQEARLRCSPMKGHSHVYWYRQLPEEGLKFMVYLQKENIIDESGMPKERFSAEFPKEGPSILRIQQVVRGDSAAYFCASSRVGPGNSGNTIYFGEGSWLTVV.

This clone was seen just once. The rearrangement links TRBV5-1 to TRBJ2-3; 7 nucleotides match TRBD1. Germline V lookup: CDR1 SGHRS, CDR2 YFSETQ. The CDR3 contains 12 residues. The J segment lost 6 bases and the V segment lost 3 bases, leaving 1 base of the junction unmatched. Written as DNA, the CDR3 is TGCGCCAGCAGCTCACAGGGGGATACGCAGTATTTT. This encodes CASSSQGDTQYF.

The chain carries TRBV18 and TRBJ1-6; D might be TRBD1 (5 bases). Per germline, CDR1 KGHSH and CDR2 LQKENI. The CDR3 has 15 amino acids. Trimming cost V 2 bases and J 6 bases, with 11 bases left between them. The chain's CDR3 is CASSPAGGANSPLHF. The CDR3 DNA follows: TGTGCCAGCTCACCAGCCGGGGGTGCTAATTCACCCCTCCACTTT.